This TCR beta chain originates from a study of T-cell reconstitution after alpha-beta-depleted transplantation in children. CDR1 SGHRS and CDR2 YFSETQ come from the germline V gene. V dropped 3 bases and J dropped 0 bases, with 9 bases sitting between them. The CDR3 consists of 14 residues. The TCRbeta library incorporated unique molecular identifiers. One entry per CDR3 protein, called by TCRdb with MiXCR from the PCR reads. The sample lists 200,000 to 250,000 distinct CDR3 sequences, approximately 9% occurring once. The sequences come from PBMCs from the stem cell graft donor, collected from the stem cell graft. The V gene is TRBV5-1, the J gene TRBJ1-1, with a weak D call TRBD1 (5 bases). This receptor was identified in a human donor who donated a stem cell graft to a child with acute lymphoblastic leukemia. CDR3 protein: CASSWGKMNTEAFF. CDR3 in DNA: TGCGCCAGCAGCTGGGGGAAAATGAACACTGAAGCTTTCTTT.